This TCR beta chain appears in the sequencing data of a study of T cells after yellow fever vaccination. This clonotype is medium-sized within its sample. TCRdb analysed the 5' RACE reads with MiXCR anew, one entry per CDR3 protein. In the table there are over a thousand distinct CDR3 sequences, roughly 11% of which are singletons. V gave up 0 bases and J gave up 4 bases, with 12 bases separating them. The V gene's germline CDR1 is LGHNA and CDR2 YSLEER. The CDR3 length is 15 residues. The sequence was obtained from a man younger than 35 who received the YFV17D yellow fever vaccine. This rearrangement joins TRBV4-3 to TRBJ1-2; unclear D gene. The sample here was CD8+ T cells binding an NS4B(214-222) dextramer, sorted from PBMCs, taken less than 25 days after the first yellow fever vaccination. CDR3 sequence: CASSQDNNPGYGYTF. CDR3 coding DNA: TGCGCCAGCAGCCAAGATAACAACCCGGGCTATGGCTACACCTTC.